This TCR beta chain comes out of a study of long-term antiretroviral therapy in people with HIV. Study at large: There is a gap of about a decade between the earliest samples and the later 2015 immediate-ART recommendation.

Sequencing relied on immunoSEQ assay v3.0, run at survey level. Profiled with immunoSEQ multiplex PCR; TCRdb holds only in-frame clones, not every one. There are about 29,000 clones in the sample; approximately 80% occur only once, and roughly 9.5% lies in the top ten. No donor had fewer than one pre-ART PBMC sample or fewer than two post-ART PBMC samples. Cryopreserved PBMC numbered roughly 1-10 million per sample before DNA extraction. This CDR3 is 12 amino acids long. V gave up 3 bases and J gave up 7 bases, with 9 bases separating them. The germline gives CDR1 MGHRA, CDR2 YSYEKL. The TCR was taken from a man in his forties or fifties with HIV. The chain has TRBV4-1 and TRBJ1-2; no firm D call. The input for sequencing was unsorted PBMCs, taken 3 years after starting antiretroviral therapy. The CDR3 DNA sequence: TGCGCCAGCAGCCACCTTTCCGGTGGCTACACCTTC. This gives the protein CASSHLSGGYTF.